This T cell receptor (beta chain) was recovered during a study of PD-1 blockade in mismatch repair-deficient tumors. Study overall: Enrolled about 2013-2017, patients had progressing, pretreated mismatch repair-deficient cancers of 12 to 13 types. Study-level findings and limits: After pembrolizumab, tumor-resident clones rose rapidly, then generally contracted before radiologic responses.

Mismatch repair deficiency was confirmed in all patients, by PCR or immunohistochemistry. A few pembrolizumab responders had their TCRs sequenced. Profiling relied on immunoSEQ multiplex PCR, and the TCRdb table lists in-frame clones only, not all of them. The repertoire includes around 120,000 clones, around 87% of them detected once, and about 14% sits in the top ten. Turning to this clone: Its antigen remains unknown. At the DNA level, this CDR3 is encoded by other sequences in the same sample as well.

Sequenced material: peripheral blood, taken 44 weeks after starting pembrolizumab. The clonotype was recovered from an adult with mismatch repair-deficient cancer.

As DNA, the CDR3 is TGCAGCGTCCCTTCGACCAAATATGGCTACACCTTC. This sequence encodes CSVPSTKYGYTF. The gene calls are TRBV29-1 and TRBJ1-2; D is uncertain. This CDR3 contains 12 residues. CDR1 and CDR2 (germline): SQVTM, ANQGSEA. With 6 bases removed from V and 5 bases from J, the gap between germline ends came to 13 bases.